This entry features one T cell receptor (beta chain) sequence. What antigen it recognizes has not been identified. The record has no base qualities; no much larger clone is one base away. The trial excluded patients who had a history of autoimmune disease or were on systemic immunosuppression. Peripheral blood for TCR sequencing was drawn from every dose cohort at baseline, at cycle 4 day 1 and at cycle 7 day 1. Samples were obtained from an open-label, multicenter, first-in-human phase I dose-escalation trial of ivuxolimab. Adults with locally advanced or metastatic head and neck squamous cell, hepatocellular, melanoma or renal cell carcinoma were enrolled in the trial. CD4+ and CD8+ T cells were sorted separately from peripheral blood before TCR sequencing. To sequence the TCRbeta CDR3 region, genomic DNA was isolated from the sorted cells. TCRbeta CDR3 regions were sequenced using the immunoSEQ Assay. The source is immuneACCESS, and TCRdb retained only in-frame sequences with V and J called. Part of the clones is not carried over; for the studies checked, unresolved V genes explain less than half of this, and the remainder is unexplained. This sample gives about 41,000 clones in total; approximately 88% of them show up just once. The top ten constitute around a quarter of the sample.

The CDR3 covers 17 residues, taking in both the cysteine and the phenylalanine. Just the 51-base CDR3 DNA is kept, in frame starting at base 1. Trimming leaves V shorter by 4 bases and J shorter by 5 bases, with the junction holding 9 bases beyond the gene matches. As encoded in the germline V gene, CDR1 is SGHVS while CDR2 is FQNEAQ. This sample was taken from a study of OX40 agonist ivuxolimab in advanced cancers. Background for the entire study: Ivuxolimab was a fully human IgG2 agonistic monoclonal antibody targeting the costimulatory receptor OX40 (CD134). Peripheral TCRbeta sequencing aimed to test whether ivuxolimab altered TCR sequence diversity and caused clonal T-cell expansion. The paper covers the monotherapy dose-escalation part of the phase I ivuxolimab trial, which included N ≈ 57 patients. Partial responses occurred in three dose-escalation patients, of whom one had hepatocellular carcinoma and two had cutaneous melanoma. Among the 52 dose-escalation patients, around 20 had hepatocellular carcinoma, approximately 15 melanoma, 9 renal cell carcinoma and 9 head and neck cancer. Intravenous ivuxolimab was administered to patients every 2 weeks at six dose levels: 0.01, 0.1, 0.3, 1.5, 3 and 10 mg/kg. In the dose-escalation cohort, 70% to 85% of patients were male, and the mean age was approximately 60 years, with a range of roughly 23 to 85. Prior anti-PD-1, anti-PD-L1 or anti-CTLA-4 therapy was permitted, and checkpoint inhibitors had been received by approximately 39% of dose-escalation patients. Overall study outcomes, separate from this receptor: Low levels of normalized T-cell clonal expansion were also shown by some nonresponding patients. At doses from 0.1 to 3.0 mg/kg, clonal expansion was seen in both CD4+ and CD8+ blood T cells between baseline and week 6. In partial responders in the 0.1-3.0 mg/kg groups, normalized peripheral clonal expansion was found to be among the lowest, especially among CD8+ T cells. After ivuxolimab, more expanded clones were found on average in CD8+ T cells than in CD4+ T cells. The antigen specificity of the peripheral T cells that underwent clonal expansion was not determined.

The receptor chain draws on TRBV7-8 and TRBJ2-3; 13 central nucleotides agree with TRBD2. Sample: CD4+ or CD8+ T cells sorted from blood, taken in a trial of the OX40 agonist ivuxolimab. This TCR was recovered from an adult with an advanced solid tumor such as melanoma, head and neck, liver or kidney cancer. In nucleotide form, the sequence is TGTGCCAGCAGCTCTCCTACTAGCGGGAGGGCCCTAGATACGCAGTATTTT. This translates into CASSSPTSGRALDTQYF.